The 10 T cell receptor beta chains below come from one sample, sequenced in a study of T cells after yellow fever vaccination. TCRdb re-called the 5' RACE reads with MiXCR, one entry per CDR3 protein. The profile shows about 260,000 distinct CDR3 sequences, around 5.3% of them singletons. This specimen consisted of CD4+ T cells sorted from PBMCs, obtained on the day of the yellow fever booster vaccination. These receptors all come from a man younger than 30 who received the YFV17D yellow fever vaccine.

This clonotype was observed a handful of times. The chain carries TRBV10-3 and TRBJ1-3, with TRBD1 as a possible D gene (5 bases). The ends were cut back, 8 bases at V and 4 bases at J, with 18 bases in the middle. The CDR3 totals 15 residues. In germline, CDR1 is ENHRY, CDR2 SYGVKD. CDR3 residues: CAISRQTSEGNTIYF. CDR3 nucleotide sequence: TGTGCCATCTCCAGACAGACTTCAGAAGGAAACACCATATATTTT.

This clonotype has at least ten counts. The chain combines TRBV5-4 with TRBJ2-4; D might be TRBD2 (6 bases). The CDR3 covers 17 residues. The germline V and J ends were trimmed by 2 bases and 3 bases, with 18 bases remaining between them. In germline, CDR1 is SGHNT, CDR2 YYREEE (reference sequence). CDR3 residues: CASSFIYGGRGKNIQYF. CDR3 DNA: TGTGCCAGCAGCTTCATTTATGGGGGGAGAGGCAAAAACATTCAGTACTTC. Full variable domain (remainder filled in from reference TRBV5-4 and TRBJ2-4): ETGVTQSPTHLIKTRGQQVTLRCSSQSGHNTVSWYQQALGQGPQFIFQYYREEENGRGNFPPRFSGLQFPNYSSELNVNALELDDSALYLCASSFIYGGRGKNIQYFGAGTRLSVL.

This chain connects TRBV5-4 to TRBJ2-5; 8 bases align to TRBD1. CDR1 and CDR2 (germline): SGHNT, YYREEE (reference sequence). The V and J ends lost 4 bases and 5 bases, in that order; junction bases with no gene match: 19. The CDR3 covers 18 residues. For the CDR3, the DNA is TGTGCCAGCAGCGTACCGTCCCTGACAGGGGTCCCTTCCGAGACCCAGTACTTC. It specifies CASSVPSLTGVPSETQYF.

This clonotype was detected only a few times. The V call is TRBV5-1, the J call TRBJ2-3; 7 bases agree with TRBD1. V trimming: 0 bases; J trimming: 0 bases; junction bases outside the gene matches: 4. CDR1 is SGHRS, CDR2 YFSETQ, per germline. The CDR3 runs 16 residues. This chain's CDR3 is CASSLGQGFSTDTQYF. The CDR3 DNA sequence: TGCGCCAGCAGCTTGGGACAGGGTTTCAGCACAGATACGCAGTATTTT.

This clonotype was observed a handful of times. The V and J genes are TRBV6-2 or TRBV6-3 and TRBJ2-3, with unresolved D. CDR1 is MNHEY and CDR2 is SVGEGT in the germline V gene. Trimming took 0 bases from V and 4 from J, leaving 8 bases between them. CDR3 size: 14 residues. CDR3 sequence reads: CASSYSGSSDTQYF. The CDR3 bases are TGTGCCAGCAGTTACTCGGGCAGTTCAGATACGCAGTATTTT.

In this sample, this clonotype turned up many times. This chain connects TRBV5-4 to TRBJ2-5; unclear D gene. CDR3 length: 13 residues. The germline V gene encodes CDR1 SGHNT and CDR2 YYREEE (reference sequence). With 0 bases removed from V and 3 bases from J, the gap between germline ends came to 6 bases. As DNA, the CDR3 is TGTGCCAGCAGCTTGGAGGCGGAAGAGACCCAGTACTTC. The encoded protein is CASSLEAEETQYF.

The DNA for the CDR3 is TGTGCCAGCAGCTTAGTGGCACTAGCGGGGGATGAGCAGTTCTTC. Translated: CASSLVALAGDEQFF. The chain combines TRBV7-2 with TRBJ2-1; TRBD2 matches 11 bases. The V segment lost 1 base and the J segment 8 bases; nucleotides outside the gene matches: 4. The CDR3 consists of 15 residues. Germline CDR1 is SGHTA and CDR2 is FQGNSA.

This clonotype was counted many times. The rearrangement joins TRBV29-1 to TRBJ2-5; 8 bases are a match to TRBD1. The J segment lost 3 bases and the V segment lost 3 bases, leaving 9 bases of the junction unmatched. There are 15 residues in the CDR3. Germline CDR1 and CDR2: SQVTM and ANQGSEA. The CDR3 here is CSVDSLRGREETQYF. The CDR3 DNA sequence: TGCAGCGTTGATTCGCTCAGGGGGCGGGAAGAGACCCAGTACTTC.

The V and J genes are TRBV5-1 and TRBJ1-1, with 7 bases identical to TRBD1. V was pared by 4 bases and J by 0 bases, with 6 bases of the junction left unmatched. The CDR3 runs 15 residues. CDR1 is SGHRS, CDR2 YFSETQ, per germline. The CDR3 DNA reads TGCGCCAGCAGCCCCACAGGGGCTGTGAACACTGAAGCTTTCTTT. Translating it yields CASSPTGAVNTEAFF.

CDR3 nucleotide sequence: TGTGCCAGCAATCTCCGGGGCCCAGATACGCAGTATTTT. This codes for CASNLRGPDTQYF. The chain joins TRBV2 to TRBJ2-3, with D perhaps given as TRBD1 or TRBD2 (5 bases each). The CDR3 covers 13 residues. Germline values: CDR1 SNHLY, CDR2 FYNNEI. V was cut by 7 bases and J by 4 bases, with 12 bases left in between.